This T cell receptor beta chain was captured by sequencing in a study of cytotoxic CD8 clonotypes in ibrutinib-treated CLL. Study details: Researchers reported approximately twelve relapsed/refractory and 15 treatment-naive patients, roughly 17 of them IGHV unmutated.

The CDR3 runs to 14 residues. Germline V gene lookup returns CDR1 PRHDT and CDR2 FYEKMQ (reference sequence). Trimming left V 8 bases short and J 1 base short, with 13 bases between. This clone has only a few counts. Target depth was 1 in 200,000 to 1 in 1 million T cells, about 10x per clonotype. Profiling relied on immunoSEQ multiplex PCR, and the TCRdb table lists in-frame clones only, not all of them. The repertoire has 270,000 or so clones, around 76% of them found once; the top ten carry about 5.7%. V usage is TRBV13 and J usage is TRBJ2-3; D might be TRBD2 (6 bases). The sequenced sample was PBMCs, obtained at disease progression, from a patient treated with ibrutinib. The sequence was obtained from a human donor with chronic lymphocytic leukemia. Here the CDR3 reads CASGGASRTDTQYF. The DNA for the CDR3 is TGTGCCAGCGGAGGGGCGAGTCGCACAGATACGCAGTATTTT.